What follows are 7 T cell receptor beta chains derived from one specimen sequenced in a study of cytomegalovirus exposure and HLA in healthy donors. With 60 Vbeta and 13 Jbeta primers, the PCR was carried out. Profiled with immunoSEQ multiplex PCR; TCRdb holds only in-frame clones, not every one. The sample comprises about 120,000 clones, over 65% of which are singletons, and 3.4% rests with the top ten. Specimen: PBMCs. The receptors shown here come from a young man in good health and CMV-seronegative.

This clone was seen a handful of times. V gene TRBV19 combines with J gene TRBJ1-5, with 8 bases fitting TRBD1. Germline CDR1 reads LNHDA; CDR2 reads SQIVND (reference sequence). This CDR3 has 16 amino acids. J was trimmed by 4 bases and V by 3 bases; bases with no gene match: 8. This chain's CDR3 is CASSIDGQGRNQPQHF. The CDR3 bases are TGTGCCAGTAGTATTGACGGACAGGGACGAAATCAGCCCCAGCATTTT.

This clone is a singleton in its sample. This chain joins TRBV4-2 and TRBJ2-3, with 9 positions matching TRBD2. This CDR3 is 16 amino acids long. The ends lost 4 bases at V and 0 bases at J; junction bases unmatched: 5. Per germline, CDR1 LGHNA and CDR2 YNFKEQ. CDR3 coding DNA: TGTGCCAGCAGCCCCTTAGCGGGGGAGAGCACAGATACGCAGTATTTT. This translates into CASSPLAGESTDTQYF.

A word on this clone: In the same sample, other DNA sequences code for this CDR3. The chain employs TRBV9 and TRBJ1-1; 7 nucleotides match TRBD1. The CDR3 is 15 residues long. J gave up 0 bases and V 2 bases, and 4 bases lay outside the gene matches. Per the germline V gene, CDR1 is SGDLS and CDR2 is YYNGEE. The CDR3 coding sequence is TGTGCCAGCAGCGTGTCCGGGACAGTGAACACTGAAGCTTTCTTT. Its translation is CASSVSGTVNTEAFF.

The V and J genes are TRBV28 and TRBJ1-5; D might be TRBD1 (6 bases). This CDR3 has 14 amino acids. The germline CDR1 and CDR2 sequences are MDHEN and SYDVKM. V lost 6 bases to trimming and J lost 3 bases, with 12 bases between them. CDR3 in amino acids: CASSWTASNQPQHF. The CDR3 region has the DNA TGTGCCAGCAGCTGGACAGCCTCCAATCAGCCCCAGCATTTT.

This rearrangement joins TRBV29-1 to TRBJ2-1; no definite D call. The CDR3 is 10 amino acids. Trimming stripped 5 bases from V and 5 bases from J, with 4 bases between. Germline V lookup: CDR1 SQVTM, CDR2 ANQGSEA. The CDR3: CSVNNNEQFF. In nucleotides, the CDR3 is TGCAGCGTTAATAACAATGAGCAGTTCTTC.

The chain recombines TRBV27 with TRBJ1-3; D ambiguous. This CDR3 is built from 13 residues. V lost 4 bases, J lost 4 bases, and 8 bases lay in between. CDR1 and CDR2 (germline): MNHEY, SMNVEV (reference sequence). CDR3 in DNA: TGTGCCAGCAGTTCTTCTAGGGGAAACACCATATATTTT. It specifies CASSSSRGNTIYF.

This chain uses TRBV6-5 with TRBJ2-5, with a possible D match to TRBD2 (6 bases). Germline CDR1 is MNHEY and CDR2 is SVGAGI. The CDR3 is 13 residues long. The V end was cut by 9 bases, the J end by 5 bases, with 16 bases between. CDR3 sequence (DNA): TGTGCCAGTTCCGGAGGGAGTGGGGAGACCCAGTACTTC. This sequence encodes CASSGGSGETQYF.